This T cell receptor beta chain was identified in a study of shared clonotypes between healthy human individuals. Assay: immunoSEQ multiplex PCR; the TCRdb copy retains only in-frame clones and omits some. The table records about 2.3 million clones, 92% of them present only once. V shed 0 bases, J shed 0 bases, and the junction held 3 bases outside the gene matches. Germline V gives CDR1 SEHNR, CDR2 FQNEAQ (reference sequence). The CDR3 length is 17 residues. The sequencing input was naive CD4+ T cells from PBMCs. The subset: CD45RA+ positively selected. This sequence originates from a young man in good health. Some clones in this sample may be carry-over from other donors' samples. The chain carries TRBV7-9 and TRBJ2-3; TRBD2 matches 10 bases. In DNA, the CDR3 is TGTGCCAGCAGCTTAGCGGGACTAGCGAGGAGCACAGATACGCAGTATTTT. Residues: CASSLAGLARSTDTQYF. Full variable domain (missing parts from reference TRBV7-9 and TRBJ2-3): DTGVSQNPRHKITKRGQNVTFRCDPISEHNRLYWYRQTLGQGPEFLTYFQNEAQLEKSRLLSDRFSAERPKGSFSTLEIQRTEQGDSAMYLCASSLAGLARSTDTQYFGPGTRLTVL.